The T cell receptor (beta chain) described here comes from a study of cytomegalovirus exposure and HLA in healthy donors. CDR3 length equals 15 residues. Per germline, CDR1 MNHNS and CDR2 SASEGT. With V trimmed by 2 bases and J by 7 bases, 3 bases remained unmatched. With 60 Vbeta and 13 Jbeta primers, the PCR was carried out. The repertoire was sequenced with immunoSEQ multiplex PCR; TCRdb's copy has only in-frame clones and lacks some. Of roughly 150,000 clones detected, roughly 76% appear once; the ten largest clones hold approximately 2.2%. The TCR sequence derives from a male donor in good health and CMV-seronegative. The specimen was PBMCs. V is TRBV6-1 and J is TRBJ2-4; TRBD1 aligns across 12 bases. The CDR3 nucleotides read TGTGCCAGCAGTGAACCGGGACAGGGGGCGAACATTCAGTACTTC. Protein product: CASSEPGQGANIQYF.